This record looks at one TCR beta chain sequence and its context. Its antigen specificity is not known. No quality values exist for individual bases; no much larger clone is one base distant. The sample comes from a study of blood T cells in healthy people across ages (dated by TCRdb to the mid-2010s). Background for the entire study: Template switching captured roughly one uniquely barcoded TCR beta cDNA molecule per two T cells in model experiments. To track age-related changes in TCR beta repertoire diversity, the study relied on deep sequencing normalized with unique cDNA molecular identifiers. Four age groups were formed from the donors: young (average about 15 years), middle-aged (just under 40), aged (under 70) and long-lived (around 82). To avoid experimental bias, donors of different ages were distributed randomly across sequencing lanes. For two donors (one aged 18 to 30 and one aged 80 or older), the study analyzed two additional independent replicas of 1 million unique cDNA reads from the same blood draw. Study-wide conclusions, independent of this receptor: Observed TCR beta diversity correlated strongly with the percentage of naive T cells measured by flow cytometry. Because profiling used bulk unsorted PBMCs, naive and antigen-experienced compartments could not be compared conclusively. Estimates of total diversity based on one million sequenced T cells were regarded as lower bounds and as underestimates. Observed TCR beta diversity per million T cells fell roughly linearly with age, and a significant reduction was already apparent by age roughly 40. Compared with the aged group, the long-lived group had more naive CD4+ T cells, fewer expanded clones and increased TCR diversity, a pattern suggesting age selection. Because the CMV infection status of the donors was unknown, age-related changes in expanded clonotypes may potentially have been confounded.

V is cut back by 3 bases and J by 2 bases, with 4 bases in the junction unmatched. The CDR3, cysteine through phenylalanine, is 15 amino acids long. The sequence is cut down to CDR3 DNA, 45 bases in frame from base 1. The germline V gene gives CDR1 as SGDLS and CDR2 as YYNGEE. Libraries were made using 5' RACE. Sequencing instrument: Illumina HiSeq 2500. A second PCR of about 6 to 12 cycles was performed with a sample-barcoded 5' primer and a J-beta primer mix. Each TCR beta cDNA molecule received a unique molecular identifier from a template-switch 5' adaptor carrying 12 random nucleotides. Each sample yielded at least 2.5 million CDR3-containing paired-end reads. The Mint cDNA synthesis kit, primed by a TRBC-specific oligonucleotide, was used to synthesize first-strand cDNA from all RNA. Following uracil-DNA glycosylase treatment, all cDNA underwent a first 18-cycle PCR with the universal primers M1SS and BC2_uni_R. In the paper's pipeline: Normalization of each sample was performed by random selection of 1 million high-quality reads, each carrying a distinct molecular identifier. Reads sharing molecular identifiers were discarded rather than binned into consensus sequences. CDR3 identification, clonotype clustering and error correction used MiTCR with a Q25 quality threshold and the strictest error-elimination algorithm. A nonparametric unseen species model using Euler transformation provided a lower-bound estimate of total TCR beta diversity. Through fastp at Q25 and MiXCR, TCRdb rebuilt clones from the public reads, retaining in-frame beta chains. Every entry covers one CDR3 protein and lists the most common genes and DNA from its rows. V and J calls and clone size were set by TCRdb, not the authors. This sample lists just under 900,000 distinct CDR3 sequences; about 30% were detected once. The ten largest clones represent roughly a sixth of the sample.

The roughly 37 donors, aged roughly 6 to 95 years, were systemically healthy Caucasian individuals from Russia. Roughly 10 milliliters of peripheral blood were collected from each donor into EDTA-treated Vacutainer tubes. Ficoll-Paque density-gradient centrifugation was used to isolate PBMCs, with at least 7 million obtained per sample. Trizol reagent was used to extract total RNA from PBMCs, with at least 6 micrograms per sample. For every donor, flow cytometry on a PBMC aliquot measured the percentage of naive CD45RAhigh/CD27high T cells. Sequenced material: blood. This sequence originates from a woman older than 75 in good health. The chain employs TRBV9 and TRBJ2-1; a stretch of 8 junction bases matches TRBD2. The CDR3 amino acid sequence is: CASSASGSAYNEQFF. The sequence in DNA is TGTGCCAGCAGCGCCAGCGGGAGTGCCTACAATGAGCAGTTCTTC.